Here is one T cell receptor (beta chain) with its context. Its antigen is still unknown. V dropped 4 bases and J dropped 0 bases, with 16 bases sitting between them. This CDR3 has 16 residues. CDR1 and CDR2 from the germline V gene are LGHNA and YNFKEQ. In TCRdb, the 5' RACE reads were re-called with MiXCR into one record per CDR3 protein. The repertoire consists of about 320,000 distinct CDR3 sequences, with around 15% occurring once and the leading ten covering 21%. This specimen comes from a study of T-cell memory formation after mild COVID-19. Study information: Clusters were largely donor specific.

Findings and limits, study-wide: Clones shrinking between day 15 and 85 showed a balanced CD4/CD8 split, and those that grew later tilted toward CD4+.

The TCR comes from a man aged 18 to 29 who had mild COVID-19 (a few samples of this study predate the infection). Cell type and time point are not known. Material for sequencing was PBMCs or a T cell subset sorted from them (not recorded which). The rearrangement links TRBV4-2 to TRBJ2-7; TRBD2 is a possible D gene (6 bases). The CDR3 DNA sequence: TGTGCCAGCAGCCTCTTACCGGGAGCGAGCTCCTACGAGCAGTACTTC. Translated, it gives CASSLLPGASSYEQYF.